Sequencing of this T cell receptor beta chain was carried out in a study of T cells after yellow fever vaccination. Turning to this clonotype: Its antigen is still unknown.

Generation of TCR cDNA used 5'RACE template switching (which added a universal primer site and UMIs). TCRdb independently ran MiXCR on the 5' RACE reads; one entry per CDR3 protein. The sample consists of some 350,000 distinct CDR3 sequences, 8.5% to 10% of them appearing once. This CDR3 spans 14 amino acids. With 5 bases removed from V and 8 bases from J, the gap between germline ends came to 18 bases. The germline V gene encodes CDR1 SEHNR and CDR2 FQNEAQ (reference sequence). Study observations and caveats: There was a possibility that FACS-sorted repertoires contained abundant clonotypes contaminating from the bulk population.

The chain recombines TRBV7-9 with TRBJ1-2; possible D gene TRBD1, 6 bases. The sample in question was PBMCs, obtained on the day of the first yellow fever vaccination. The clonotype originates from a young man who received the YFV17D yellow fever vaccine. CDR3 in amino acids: CASSLTGASGGYTF. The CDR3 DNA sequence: TGTGCCAGCAGCCTAACGGGGGCCTCGGGGGGCTACACCTTC.